This TCR beta chain is from a study of T-cell reconstitution after alpha-beta-depleted transplantation in children. Preparation of the TCRbeta library used unique molecular identifiers. TCRdb passed the PCR reads through MiXCR, listing each CDR3 protein once. The repertoire has about 540,000 distinct CDR3 sequences, around 16% of them found once; the top ten carry 2.5% to 3.5%. V was trimmed by 3 bases and J by 0 bases, leaving 16 bases between them. Germline lookup yields CDR1 SGHRS and CDR2 YFSETQ. The CDR3 runs to 16 residues. This chain uses TRBV5-1 with TRBJ2-7, with D perhaps matching TRBD1 or TRBD2 (5 bases each). The sample here was PBMCs from the stem cell graft donor, taken from the stem cell graft. This sequence originates from a human donor who donated a stem cell graft to a child with acute lymphoblastic leukemia. The CDR3 loop is CASSYAGTSYSYEQYF. The CDR3, as DNA: TGCGCCAGCAGCTACGCCGGGACGTCCTACTCCTACGAGCAGTACTTC.